The 21 T cell receptor beta chains listed next were all sequenced from one sample in a study of early T cells in non-severe SARS-CoV-2 infection. TCRdb re-derived calls from the 5' RACE reads in MiXCR, one entry per CDR3 protein. The sample includes roughly 50,000 distinct CDR3 sequences, roughly 7.6% of them seen just once. The sequenced sample was whole blood, obtained at baseline. These receptors all come from an adult who was a healthcare worker with PCR-confirmed SARS-CoV-2 infection or an uninfected control (not recorded which).

This clonotype occurred many times. The chain has TRBV20-1 and TRBJ2-1; TRBD2 matches 8 bases. The CDR3 consists of 14 residues. CDR1 and CDR2 from the germline V gene are DFQATT and SNEGSKA (reference sequence). V was pared by 5 bases and J by 2 bases, with 5 bases of the junction left unmatched. CDR3 sequence (DNA): TGCAGTGCTGAGACTAGCGTCGCCTACAATGAGCAGTTCTTC. Translating gives CSAETSVAYNEQFF.

This rearrangement joins TRBV2 to TRBJ2-2; perhaps TRBD2 as D (5 bases). Trimming pared 4 bases from V and 2 bases from J, leaving 11 bases between. CDR3 length equals 15 residues. Germline lookup yields CDR1 SNHLY and CDR2 FYNNEI. The CDR3 here is CASSAGLENTGELFF. The CDR3 DNA follows: TGTGCCAGCAGTGCTGGACTGGAAAACACCGGGGAGCTGTTTTTT.

This clonotype was seen a few times. The CDR3, as DNA: TGTGCCAGTAGTATAGAACAGGGACAGAAGGAGTACTTC. Amino acid sequence: CASSIEQGQKEYF. The genes are TRBV19 and TRBJ2-7, with TRBD1 matching 7 bases. The V gene's germline CDR1 is LNHDA and CDR2 SQIVND (reference sequence). Germline trimming cut 0 bases from V and 11 bases from J; bases unmatched to any gene: 7. The CDR3 length is 13 residues.

This clonotype was counted at least ten times. The rearrangement links TRBV7-2 to TRBJ2-2; 11 bases are a match to TRBD2. Germline V gene data show CDR1 as SGHTA and CDR2 as FQGNSA. The CDR3 extends over 18 amino acids. Trimming cost V 1 base and J 1 base; bases outside gene matches: 5. CDR3 residues: CASSLVTSGSKNTGELFF. CDR3 DNA: TGTGCCAGCAGCTTAGTTACTAGCGGGAGTAAGAACACCGGGGAGCTGTTTTTT.

This clonotype has more than one count but fewer than ten. V usage is TRBV7-9 and J usage is TRBJ2-7; 10 nucleotides match TRBD2. Trimming took 4 bases from V and 7 from J; bases not matched to a gene: 10. Germline assignment: CDR1 SEHNR and CDR2 FQNEAQ (reference sequence). The CDR3 loop spans 15 amino acids. CDR3 DNA sequence: TGTGCCAGCAGCTCCGCTAGCGGGAGAGGTTTAGAGCAGTACTTC. It yields the protein CASSSASGRGLEQYF. The variable domain in full, with the rest retrieved from reference TRBV7-9 and TRBJ2-7, is DTGVSQNPRHKITKRGQNVTFRCDPISEHNRLYWYRQTLGQGPEFLTYFQNEAQLEKSRLLSDRFSAERPKGSFSTLEIQRTEQGDSAMYLCASSSASGRGLEQYFGPGTRLTVT.

This clonotype was found many times. The V call is TRBV7-3, the J call TRBJ2-1, with a tentative D call TRBD2 (5 bases). Germline-derived CDR1 and CDR2 are SGHTA and FQGTGA. This CDR3 spans 13 amino acids. Between the trimmed V and J ends, which lost 4 bases and 10 bases, there was a span of 14 bases. CDR3 amino acids: CASSSGLGREQFF. CDR3 nucleotide sequence: TGTGCCAGCAGCTCTGGACTGGGAAGGGAGCAGTTCTTC.

This clonotype appeared many times. The chain links TRBV2 to TRBJ1-5, with TRBD1 identical over 8 bases. Trimming removed 3 bases from V and 16 bases from J; junction bases left unmatched: 14. The V gene's germline CDR1 is SNHLY and CDR2 FYNNEI. This CDR3 region has 14 residues. The CDR3: CASSEGRGATGAHF. The CDR3 DNA reads as TGTGCCAGCAGTGAGGGGAGGGGTGCGACAGGGGCACATTTT.

The sample holds a few counts of this clonotype. The chain is built from TRBV6-1 and TRBJ2-2; 7 bases are shared with TRBD1. The germline CDR1 and CDR2 sequences are MNHNS and SASEGT. This CDR3 spans 15 amino acids. V shed 11 bases, J shed 8 bases, and the junction held 17 bases outside the gene matches. The CDR3: CAASRLDRVTGELFF. As DNA, the CDR3 is TGTGCCGCCTCTCGGCTTGACAGGGTCACTGGGGAGCTGTTTTTT.

This clonotype was picked up many times. The CDR3 DNA reads TGCGCCAGCAGCCCGGGGACTAGCCCCCATGAGCAGTTCTTC. It is translated as CASSPGTSPHEQFF. J is TRBJ2-1 and V is TRBV4-1; TRBD2 matches 9 bases. There are 14 residues in the CDR3. Germline CDR1 MGHRA, CDR2 YSYEKL. The trim removed 4 bases at V and 8 bases at J, leaving 6 bases unmatched.

This clonotype was seen at least ten times. The chain links TRBV7-2 to TRBJ2-2, with TRBD2 matching over 8 bases. The CDR3 is 15 amino acids. Trimming removed 8 bases from V and 1 base from J; junction bases left unmatched: 6. Germline CDR1 SGHTA, CDR2 FQGNSA. The CDR3 sequence: CASLWTSLNTGELFF. Here the CDR3 DNA reads TGTGCCAGCCTTTGGACTAGCCTGAACACCGGGGAGCTGTTTTTT.

A note on this clonotype: At one end, the junction sequence differs from germline, possibly due to a read error. The chain carries TRBV7-9 and TRBJ2-7; no definite D call. CDR1 SEHNR and CDR2 FQNEAQ come from the germline V gene (reference sequence). The CDR3 is 14 amino acids. The CDR3 region is CASSLEGLGYEQCF. The CDR3 coding sequence is TGTGCCAGCAGCTTAGAAGGGCTGGGCTACGAGCAGTGCTTC.

This clonotype was observed many times. V usage is TRBV7-2 and J usage is TRBJ2-2; D remains unclear. V was shortened by 2 bases and J by 3 bases, with 10 bases between the two germline ends. CDR3 length: 15 residues. Germline-derived CDR1 and CDR2 are SGHTA and FQGNSA. The CDR3 region has the DNA TGTGCCAGCAGCTTATTTTATACGGACACCGGGGAGCTGTTTTTT. Amino acids: CASSLFYTDTGELFF.

This clonotype was found a few times. The chain uses TRBV27 and TRBJ2-2; D call uncertain. The CDR3 runs to 13 residues. Looked up from germline, CDR1 is MNHEY and CDR2 is SMNVEV (reference sequence). V was cut by 6 bases and J by 4 bases, with 9 bases left in between. The DNA of the CDR3 is TGTGCCAGCAGACCTACGAGCACCGGGGAGCTGTTTTTT. Translating it yields CASRPTSTGELFF.

This clonotype occurred a few times. J is TRBJ2-3 and V is TRBV4-3, with a tentative D call TRBD2 (6 bases). V lost 0 bases and J lost 3, with 10 bases in between. The germline CDR1 and CDR2 sequences are LGHNA and YSLEER. This CDR3 has 15 amino acids. DNA for the CDR3: TGCGCCAGCAGCCAAGAAACGGGAGTGACAGATACGCAGTATTTT. Translation: CASSQETGVTDTQYF.

The chain is built from TRBV6-1 and TRBJ2-1; 7 bases map to TRBD1. This CDR3 is 15 amino acids long. The V gene's germline CDR1 is MNHNS and CDR2 SASEGT. Unmatched junction bases numbered 10, after V lost 5 bases and J lost 6 bases. Written as DNA, the CDR3 is TGTGCCAGCAGTACCGGACAGGCCGCTGCCAATGAGCAGTTCTTC. As protein: CASSTGQAAANEQFF.

The rearrangement links TRBV7-9 to TRBJ2-3; D is perhaps TRBD1 or TRBD2 (5 bases each). Looked up from germline, CDR1 is SEHNR and CDR2 is FQNEAQ (reference sequence). Trimming shortened V by 0 bases and J by 2 bases, and 9 bases separated the two germline ends. The CDR3 length is 15 residues. The CDR3 is CASSLASGTTDTQYF. CDR3 coding DNA: TGTGCCAGCAGCTTAGCGTCAGGGACCACAGATACGCAGTATTTT.

This rearrangement joins TRBV15 to TRBJ2-3; possibly TRBD2 for D (6 bases). The V gene's germline CDR1 is LNHNV and CDR2 YYDKDF (reference sequence). V gave up 0 bases and J gave up 3 bases, with 7 bases separating them. This CDR3 is 14 amino acids long. CDR3 DNA: TGTGCCACCAGCAGAGATCGGGGGACAGATACGCAGTATTTT. Protein: CATSRDRGTDTQYF.

This clonotype was detected ten times or more. This chain connects TRBV30 to TRBJ2-3, with 7 positions matching TRBD2. Germline CDR1 and CDR2: GTSNPN and SVGIG (reference sequence). V was clipped by 7 bases and J by 3 bases; unmatched bases: 10. The CDR3 consists of 14 residues. CDR3 bases: TGTGCCTTCCGACTAGCTGGAGCTACAGATACGCAGTATTTT. Its protein is CAFRLAGATDTQYF.

This clonotype was seen only a few times. The chain joins TRBV28 to TRBJ2-3, with D possibly TRBD1 on 6 matching bases. The CDR3 has 15 residues. CDR1 and CDR2 from the germline V gene are MDHEN and SYDVKM. V dropped 3 bases and J dropped 1 base, with 11 bases sitting between them. CDR3 loop: CASSLGALGTDTQYF. The CDR3 region has the DNA TGTGCCAGCAGTTTGGGGGCCTTGGGCACAGATACGCAGTATTTT.

In nucleotides, the CDR3 is TGTGCCAGCAGCGCCTCCTGGGGCCCCGGCTACGAGCAGTACTTC. It is translated as CASSASWGPGYEQYF. The chain joins TRBV9 to TRBJ2-7; perhaps TRBD1 as D (5 bases). V lost 3 bases and J lost 3, with 16 bases in between. The CDR3 covers 15 residues. CDR1 and CDR2 from the germline V gene are SGDLS and YYNGEE.

The chain employs TRBV30 and TRBJ2-1; tentative D call: TRBD2 (5 bases). This CDR3 comprises 15 residues. V lost 0 bases, J lost 1 base, and 10 bases lay in between. Germline V CDR1 and CDR2: GTSNPN, SVGIG (reference sequence). The CDR3 is CAWSVLLGSYNEQFF. The CDR3 DNA is TGTGCCTGGAGTGTATTACTAGGGTCCTACAATGAGCAGTTCTTC. Looking up the rest from reference TRBV30 and TRBJ2-1 gives the full variable domain: SQTIHQWPATLVQPVGSPLSLECTVEGTSNPNLYWYRQAAGRGLQLLFYSVGIGQISSEVPQNLSASRPQDRQFILSSKKLLLSDSGFYLCAWSVLLGSYNEQFFGPGTRLTVL.